The clone carrying this T cell receptor (beta chain) was detected many times. The data derive from a study of blood T cells in healthy people across ages. V lost 7 bases and J lost 8; bases outside the gene matches: 7. This CDR3 region has 12 residues. Germline assignment: CDR1 WSHSY and CDR2 SAAADI. Sample donors were healthy Caucasian individuals that came from Russia, aged roughly 6 to 95. Combining a sample-barcoded 5' primer with a J-beta primer mix, a second PCR ran for about 7 to 11 cycles. TCRdb ran MiXCR on the 5' RACE reads and lists one entry per CDR3 protein. The sample consists of roughly 700,000 distinct CDR3 sequences, about 30% of them appearing once.

The sequence came from an elderly woman in good health. The chain links TRBV10-2 to TRBJ1-2; the match to TRBD1 covers 7 bases. Material: blood. Written as DNA, the CDR3 is TGCGCCAGCACCGAGACAGGGTACGGCTACACCTTC. It specifies CASTETGYGYTF.